The source of this T cell receptor (beta chain) is a study of PD-L1 blockade in urothelial cancer. The overall study: Male sex and bladder-origin urothelial cancer characterized about 90% of the roughly 30 patients. A median of about 140,000 T cells was found in the blood samples.

Germline loops: CDR1 WSHSY, CDR2 SAAADI. Trimming pared 7 bases from V and 1 base from J, leaving 11 bases between. The CDR3 extends over 14 amino acids. This clone has just one count. Time point in this sample: pretreatment peripheral blood. Here immunoSEQ multiplex PCR was the method, and the copy in TCRdb shows in-frame clones only, minus some. Among about 47,000 clones, over 75% were seen once, and the ten largest hold about 17%. Source: PBMCs, taken around atezolizumab (anti-PD-L1) treatment. This TCR was recovered from a man aged 55 to 69 with urothelial cancer. The chain recombines TRBV10-2 with TRBJ2-1, with a possible D match to TRBD2 (6 bases). This chain's CDR3 is CASIAGISYNEQFF. As DNA, the CDR3 is TGCGCCAGCATTGCGGGGATTTCCTACAATGAGCAGTTCTTC.